One T cell receptor beta chain is described in this entry. This entry is derived from a study of cytomegalovirus exposure and HLA in healthy donors. Vbeta (60) and Jbeta (13) primers were used in the PCR. The table came from immunoSEQ multiplex PCR; TCRdb's copy has only in-frame clones and leaves some out. This sample contains tens of thousands of clones. Germline V gene data show CDR1 as LNHNV and CDR2 as YYDKDF (reference sequence). The length of the CDR3 is 14 residues. Trimming shortened V by 3 bases and J by 7 bases, and 16 bases separated the two germline ends. The gene calls are TRBV15 and TRBJ2-7, with a tentative D call TRBD1 (5 bases). The source is a man in his forties in good health and CMV-seropositive. The sequencing sample was made of PBMCs. Written as DNA, the CDR3 is TGTGCCACCAGCAGGGACACCCAGATGAGGGAGCAGTACTTC. Translated, it gives CATSRDTQMREQYF.